The TCR beta chain described here comes from a study of blood T cell repertoires in COVID-19. Study-wide context: Samples representing acute and convalescent COVID-19 were sourced from the United States, Italy and Spain. In each case, the material was cDNA or gDNA derived from T cells, B-cell-depleted T cells, or PBMCs.

CDR1 and CDR2 (germline): MGHRA, YSYEKL. The CDR3 totals 15 residues. V was clipped by 0 bases and J by 6 bases; unmatched bases: 2. Source study methods: Estimation of nucleated cell counts was performed using reference gene primer amplification. Data came from immunoSEQ multiplex PCR; TCRdb stores just in-frame clones and leaves some out. V and J calls and clone size are those listed in that table; D and trimming were worked out from the DNA. The data show under 170,000 clones, with around 84% seen just once and less than 2.5% held by the top ten. Material: peripheral blood. The rearrangement uses TRBV4-1 and TRBJ2-2; TRBD2 matches 9 bases. The clonotype was recovered from a man aged 70 or older with acute or convalescent COVID-19. CDR3 DNA sequence: TGCGCCAGCAGCCAAGAGCGGGGGGGCCCCGGGGAGCTGTTTTTT. Its translation is CASSQERGGPGELFF.